This entry is about one TCR beta chain. Profiled with immunoSEQ multiplex PCR; TCRdb holds only in-frame clones, not every one. The table has fewer than 350,000 clones, about 87% seen once. This entry belongs to a study of blood T cell repertoires in COVID-19. J gave up 15 bases and V 5 bases, and 17 bases lay outside the gene matches. The CDR3 length is 15 residues. Per germline, CDR1 MNHEY and CDR2 SVGEGT. The gene calls are TRBV6-2 or TRBV6-3 and TRBJ2-4, with 9 positions matching TRBD1. The sequence was obtained from a man aged 30 to 45 with COVID-19, enrolled during active disease. What was sequenced was peripheral blood. This CDR3 reads CASSPTGQGPSGRYF. The CDR3 DNA follows: TGTGCCAGCAGTCCCACGGGACAGGGTCCCTCTGGCAGGTACTTC.